What follows are 26 T cell receptor beta chains derived from one specimen sequenced in a study of blood T cell repertoires in COVID-19. The assay was immunoSEQ multiplex PCR, and TCRdb's table has in-frame clones only and misses some. The table has roughly 200,000 clones, 86% seen once; the top ten hold 2.5% to 3.5%. Sequenced input: peripheral blood. Source of these receptors: a woman aged 25-40 years with active or convalescent COVID-19.

This rearrangement joins TRBV9 to TRBJ2-1, with 8 bases aligning to TRBD2. Per germline, CDR1 SGDLS and CDR2 YYNGEE. The CDR3 extends over 15 amino acids. V was pared by 4 bases and J by 1 base, with 4 bases of the junction left unmatched. CDR3 residues: CASSSAGESYNEQFF. The CDR3 DNA is TGTGCCAGCAGCTCAGCGGGAGAATCCTACAATGAGCAGTTCTTC. Combining the CDR3 with reference TRBV9 and TRBJ2-1 gives the whole variable domain DSGVTQTPKHLITATGQRVTLRCSPRSGDLSVYWYQQSLDQGLQFLIQYYNGEERAKGNILERFSAQQFPDLHSELNLSSLELGDSALYFCASSSAGESYNEQFFGPGTRLTVL.

V usage is TRBV4-1 and J usage is TRBJ2-7; D may be TRBD1 (6 bases). CDR3 length: 13 amino acids. Per germline, CDR1 MGHRA and CDR2 YSYEKL. Deletions cut 4 bases from V and 7 bases from J, with 14 bases between. CDR3 residues: CASSPQEGGEQYF. CDR3 nucleotides: TGCGCCAGCAGCCCACAAGAAGGGGGTGAGCAGTACTTC.

The CDR3 loop is CASSLFGWEANSPLHF. The CDR3 nucleotides are TGTGCCAGCAGCTTGTTCGGGTGGGAGGCAAATTCACCCCTCCACTTT. The chain joins TRBV5-6 to TRBJ1-6; unclear D gene. The V gene's germline CDR1 is SGHDT and CDR2 YYEEEE. The CDR3 is made up of 16 amino acids. Trimming cost V 1 base and J 7 bases, with 15 bases left between them. The full variable domain, completed using reference TRBV5-6 and TRBJ1-6, is DAGVTQSPTHLIKTRGQQVTLRCSPKSGHDTVSWYQQALGQGPQFIFQYYEEEERQRGNFPDRFSGHQFPNYSSELNVNALLLGDSALYLCASSLFGWEANSPLHFGNGTRLTVT.

V is TRBV6-5 and J is TRBJ1-5; possible D gene TRBD1, 5 bases. CDR3 length: 15 amino acids. The V gene's germline CDR1 is MNHEY and CDR2 SVGAGI. The V end lost 2 bases, the J end lost 2 bases, and 10 bases lay between the germline ends. This chain's CDR3 is CASSYQGGGNQPQHF. The CDR3 nucleotides are TGTGCCAGCAGTTACCAGGGAGGAGGCAATCAGCCCCAGCATTTT.

This chain connects TRBV3-1 (or the pseudogene TRBV3-2) to TRBJ2-7; D may be TRBD2 (5 bases). CDR3 size: 14 residues. Germline assignment: CDR1 LGHDT and CDR2 YNNKEL (reference sequence). Trimming took 1 base from V and 0 from J, leaving 7 bases between them. The CDR3 sequence: CASSQATNSYEQYF. In DNA, the CDR3 is TGTGCCAGCAGCCAAGCGACTAACTCCTACGAGCAGTACTTC.

This chain uses TRBV5-6 with TRBJ2-2, with 7 bases fitting TRBD1. CDR3 length: 13 residues. The germline V gene has CDR1 SGHDT and CDR2 YYEEEE. With V trimmed by 3 bases and J by 5 bases, 1 base remained unmatched. Here the CDR3 reads CASSWDRTGELFF. The CDR3 DNA is TGTGCCAGCAGCTGGGACAGAACCGGGGAGCTGTTTTTT.

V usage is TRBV6-2 or TRBV6-3 and J usage is TRBJ1-2; weak D call: TRBD1 (5 bases). Trimming left V 3 bases short and J 6 bases short, with 14 bases between. This CDR3 is 14 amino acids long. CDR1 and CDR2 (germline): MNHEY, SVGEGT. The CDR3 nucleotides read TGTGCCAGCAGTTATGGTGCAGGGTGGAATGGCTACACCTTC. Translation: CASSYGAGWNGYTF.

CDR3 sequence reads: CASSPTGGLGGYTF. Here the CDR3 DNA reads TGTGCCAGCAGCCCGACAGGGGGCTTAGGTGGCTACACCTTC. The J gene is TRBJ1-2, the V gene TRBV6-5, with TRBD1 matching 10 bases. The CDR3 runs to 14 residues. Germline assignment: CDR1 MNHEY and CDR2 SVGAGI. J was trimmed by 7 bases and V by 6 bases; bases with no gene match: 8.

The CDR3 region has the DNA TGTGCCACCAGTGATTTAGGGGGCGGGAACGAGCAGTACTTC. Protein product: CATSDLGGGNEQYF. This rearrangement joins TRBV24-1 to TRBJ2-7; D perhaps matches TRBD1 (7 bases). Germline V gives CDR1 KGHDR, CDR2 SFDVKD. Trimming cost V 1 base and J 5 bases, with 11 bases left between them. CDR3 size: 14 residues.

V usage is TRBV6-5 and J usage is TRBJ1-1; 8 bases align to TRBD1. The CDR3 is 12 residues long. CDR1 is MNHEY, CDR2 SVGAGI, per germline. The V and J ends lost 6 bases and 11 bases, in that order; junction bases with no gene match: 8. Here the CDR3 DNA reads TGTGCCAGCAGAGAGACAGGGGCCAGGGCTTTCTTT. It codes for CASRETGARAFF.

This chain links TRBV28 with TRBJ1-2, with TRBD1 identical over 9 bases. This CDR3 has 15 residues. J lost 7 bases, V lost 1 base, and 7 bases had no gene match. Germline CDR1 and CDR2: MDHEN and SYDVKM. In nucleotides, the CDR3 is TGTGCCAGCAGTTTATCCGGGACAGGGAAAGGTGGCTACACCTTC. It yields the protein CASSLSGTGKGGYTF.

The chain couples TRBV29-1 to TRBJ2-2; weak D call: TRBD1 (5 bases). Germline V gives CDR1 SQVTM, CDR2 ANQGSEA. Trimming removed 7 bases at V and 4 bases at J, with 7 bases between. CDR3 length: 11 residues. CDR3 loop: CSARGTGELFF. For the CDR3, the DNA is TGCAGCGCTAGGGGCACCGGGGAGCTGTTTTTT.

This clone was picked up one time. This CDR3 is CASSPVFQDGYTF. The CDR3 coding sequence is TGTGCCAGCTCACCGGTATTCCAGGATGGCTACACCTTC. The chain uses TRBV18 and TRBJ1-2; D gene uncertain. Germline V gene data show CDR1 as KGHSH and CDR2 as LQKENI. V lost 3 bases, J lost 6 bases, and 11 bases lay in between. The CDR3 runs to 13 residues.

This clone was observed a single time. V usage is TRBV6-5 and J usage is TRBJ2-5; D call uncertain. Between the trimmed V and J ends, which lost 2 bases and 5 bases, there was a span of 9 bases. CDR1 MNHEY and CDR2 SVGAGI come from the germline V gene. CDR3 length: 13 amino acids. The CDR3 spells CASSYDIGETQYF. The DNA for the CDR3 is TGTGCCAGCAGTTACGACATTGGGGAGACCCAGTACTTC.

The rearrangement uses TRBV25-1 and TRBJ1-5; D is unclear. V was clipped by 2 bases and J by 4 bases, with 18 bases between them. The germline V gene encodes CDR1 MGHDK and CDR2 SYGVNS. This CDR3 spans 17 amino acids. In nucleotides, the CDR3 is TGTGCCAGCAGTGAAGGTAGGCAGAGCGGCCTAAATCAGCCCCAGCATTTT. It specifies CASSEGRQSGLNQPQHF.

The genes are TRBV3-1 (or the pseudogene TRBV3-2) and TRBJ2-7; TRBD1 agrees at 12 bases. CDR1 and CDR2 (germline): LGHDT, YNNKEL (reference sequence). J was trimmed by 2 bases and V by 4 bases; bases with no gene match: 3. The CDR3 is 15 residues long. The CDR3 bases are TGTGCCAGCAGCCCCTGGGACAGGGGGCCCTACGAGCAGTACTTC. Residues: CASSPWDRGPYEQYF.

This chain uses TRBV3-1 (or the pseudogene TRBV3-2) with TRBJ2-7; D is perhaps TRBD2 (5 bases). The CDR3 has 13 residues. V gave up 4 bases and J gave up 3 bases, with 10 bases separating them. Germline loops: CDR1 LGHDT, CDR2 YNNKEL (reference sequence). The DNA of the CDR3 is TGTGCCAGCAGCCCCGAGGGCGTCTACGAGCAGTACTTC. Protein product: CASSPEGVYEQYF.

V gene TRBV5-4 combines with J gene TRBJ1-4, with D tentatively TRBD1 (6 bases). Deletions cut 4 bases from V and 0 bases from J, with 7 bases between. This CDR3 has 14 residues. The germline V gene encodes CDR1 SGHNT and CDR2 YYREEE (reference sequence). CDR3 loop: CASSDRSTNEKLFF. The CDR3 DNA follows: TGTGCCAGCAGCGACAGGTCAACTAATGAAAAACTGTTTTTT.

The rearrangement links TRBV10-3 to TRBJ2-3; 11 positions match TRBD1. The CDR3 has 15 residues. Germline CDR1 ENHRY, CDR2 SYGVKD. J gave up 2 bases and V 7 bases, and 5 bases lay outside the gene matches. In nucleotides, the CDR3 is TGTGCCATCAATCGGACAGGGGGCATCACAGATACGCAGTATTTT. This codes for CAINRTGGITDTQYF.

This clone was detected only a few times. The chain combines TRBV27 with TRBJ2-7, with 8 bases fitting TRBD1. The CDR3 runs 14 residues. J gave up 2 bases and V 4 bases, and 4 bases lay outside the gene matches. Germline assignment: CDR1 MNHEY and CDR2 SMNVEV (reference sequence). The CDR3 DNA sequence: TGTGCCAGCAGTTCGCAGGGGGCAGCCTACGAGCAGTACTTC. This gives the protein CASSSQGAAYEQYF.

In this sample, this clone turned up once. The gene calls are TRBV6-2 or TRBV6-3 and TRBJ2-2; D is uncertain. CDR1 MNHEY and CDR2 SVGEGT come from the germline V gene. The CDR3 has 14 amino acids. The V end lost 4 bases, the J end lost 1 base, and 7 bases lay between the germline ends. The CDR3 here is CASSLALNTGELFF. CDR3 nucleotide sequence: TGTGCCAGCAGTTTAGCATTGAACACCGGGGAGCTGTTTTTT.

This chain connects TRBV18 to TRBJ1-1, with TRBD1 matching 10 bases. CDR1 and CDR2 from the germline V gene are KGHSH and LQKENI. After removal of 3 bases from V and 4 bases from J, the junction contained 8 bases not matched to a gene. The CDR3 has 16 residues. The CDR3 nucleotides read TGTGCCAGCTCACCGGGACAGGGGAGAATACCCACTGAAGCTTTCTTT. It encodes CASSPGQGRIPTEAFF.

The genes are TRBV6-1 and TRBJ1-3; 7 bases fit TRBD1. The CDR3 consists of 20 residues. J gave up 1 base and V 0 bases, and 15 bases lay outside the gene matches. The V gene's germline CDR1 is MNHNS and CDR2 SASEGT. The CDR3 spells CASSEALYAQGFPSGNTIYF. The DNA of the CDR3 is TGTGCCAGCAGTGAAGCGCTCTACGCACAGGGGTTCCCTTCTGGAAACACCATATATTTT.

This clone was observed a single time. The chain uses TRBV2 and TRBJ1-5; D gene unclear. Trimming cost V 8 bases and J 2 bases, with 25 bases left between them. The germline CDR1 and CDR2 sequences are SNHLY and FYNNEI. This CDR3 is 18 amino acids long. The CDR3 reads CASGREGRPERGNQPQHF. CDR3 in DNA: TGTGCCAGCGGTCGGGAGGGCCGTCCCGAGCGGGGCAATCAGCCCCAGCATTTT.

The chain employs TRBV7-9 and TRBJ1-2; maybe TRBD1 (6 bases). The V gene lost 4 bases and the J gene lost 0 bases, with 21 bases spanning the gap. CDR1 is SEHNR, CDR2 FQNEAQ, per germline (reference sequence). This CDR3 comprises 18 residues. The CDR3 spells CASSSSRTANLANYGYTF. CDR3 DNA: TGTGCCAGCAGCTCGAGTCGGACAGCAAACCTAGCTAACTATGGCTACACCTTC.

The CDR3 here is CASSFDTVGNTIYF. CDR3 coding DNA: TGCGCCAGCAGCTTCGACACCGTTGGAAACACCATATATTTT. This rearrangement joins TRBV5-1 to TRBJ1-3; unclear D gene. The CDR3 extends over 14 amino acids. Germline loops: CDR1 SGHRS, CDR2 YFSETQ. Trimming took 2 bases from V and 3 from J, leaving 9 bases between them.